Sequencing of this TCR beta chain was carried out in a study of blood T cell repertoires in COVID-19. At the level of the study: From T cells, B-cell-depleted T cells, or PBMCs came the material, which was cDNA or gDNA.

The method was immunoSEQ multiplex PCR; TCRdb's version includes in-frame clones alone and lacks a portion of them. The table includes 90,000 to 120,000 clones, around 90% detected once. Per germline, CDR1 SEHNR and CDR2 FQNEAQ (reference sequence). The CDR3 covers 12 residues. Trimming left V 1 base short and J 6 bases short, with 6 bases between. The TCR was taken from a man aged 65 to 85 with acute or convalescent COVID-19. Material for sequencing was peripheral blood. The rearrangement uses TRBV7-9 and TRBJ1-1; D is uncertain. The chain's CDR3 is CASSLGAAEAFF. CDR3 DNA sequence: TGTGCCAGCAGCTTAGGGGCAGCTGAAGCTTTCTTT.